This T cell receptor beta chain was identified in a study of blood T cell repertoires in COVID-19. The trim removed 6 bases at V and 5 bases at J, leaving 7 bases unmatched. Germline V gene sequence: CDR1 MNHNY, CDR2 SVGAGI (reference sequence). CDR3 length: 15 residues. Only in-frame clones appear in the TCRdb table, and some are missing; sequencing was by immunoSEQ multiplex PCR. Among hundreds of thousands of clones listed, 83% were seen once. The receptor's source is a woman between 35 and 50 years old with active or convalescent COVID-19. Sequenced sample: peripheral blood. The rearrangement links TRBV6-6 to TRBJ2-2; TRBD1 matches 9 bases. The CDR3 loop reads CASSLGQGRTGELFF. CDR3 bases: TGTGCCAGCAGCCTCGGACAGGGGCGGACCGGGGAGCTGTTTTTT.